This passage covers 5 T cell receptor beta chains from one sample sequenced in a study of control samples from healthy donors and cancer patients. Produced via immunoSEQ multiplex PCR; TCRdb's table is partial and in-frame only. The sample yields 200,000 to 250,000 clones, about 94% seen once. The sequenced sample consisted of blood. The receptors were sampled from a man aged 45-65 years in good health.

The CDR3 DNA follows: TGTGCCAGCAGTGCTACTAGCGGGGGGGCCTATGAGCAGTTCTTC. This translates into CASSATSGGAYEQFF. The rearrangement uses TRBV6-4 and TRBJ2-1; 13 bases agree with TRBD2. This CDR3 is built from 15 residues. V lost 4 bases and J lost 8; bases outside the gene matches: 5. The germline CDR1 and CDR2 sequences are MRHNA and SNTAGT.

V is TRBV7-2 and J is TRBJ2-3; D uncertain. The CDR3 contains 13 residues. Germline V gives CDR1 SGHTA, CDR2 FQGNSA. V was cut by 0 bases and J by 3 bases, with 4 bases left in between. Here the CDR3 reads CASSLAWTDTQYF. CDR3 bases: TGTGCCAGCAGCTTAGCGTGGACAGATACGCAGTATTTT.

This clone was observed once. V and J are TRBV7-8 and TRBJ1-2; D is perhaps TRBD1 (5 bases). Trimming took 5 bases from V and 8 from J, leaving 12 bases between them. The CDR3 consists of 12 residues. CDR1 is SGHVS, CDR2 FQNEAQ, per germline. The CDR3 DNA reads TGTGCCAGCAGCCCCGCAGGGTCCGGCTACACCTTC. The encoded protein is CASSPAGSGYTF.

The chain carries TRBV28 and TRBJ2-3; D gene uncertain. This CDR3 spans 11 amino acids. Trimming left V 3 bases short and J 2 bases short, with 0 bases between. Germline-derived CDR1 and CDR2 are MDHEN and SYDVKM. CDR3 loop: CASSFTDTQYF. DNA for the CDR3: TGTGCCAGCAGTTTCACAGATACGCAGTATTTT.

The chain couples TRBV4-2 to TRBJ2-5, with a weak D call TRBD2 (6 bases). The CDR3 is 14 amino acids. V was clipped by 3 bases and J by 2 bases, with 10 bases between them. CDR1 and CDR2 (germline): LGHNA, YNFKEQ. CDR3 loop: CASSQDYGQETQYF. The CDR3 DNA sequence: TGTGCCAGCAGCCAGGACTATGGACAAGAGACCCAGTACTTC.